The 16 T cell receptor beta chains below come from one sample, sequenced in a study of cytomegalovirus exposure and HLA in healthy donors. PCR amplification relied on 60 Vbeta primers (plus 13 Jbeta primers). Repertoires were generated with immunoSEQ multiplex PCR, while TCRdb's copy carries only in-frame clones and drops some. The sample carries 150,000 to 200,000 clones, around 80% recorded once. Sequenced: PBMCs. The receptors shown here come from a man in his forties or fifties in good health and CMV-seronegative.

The CDR3 spells CASSLALAVTDTQYF. DNA for the CDR3: TGTGCCAGCAGCTTAGCACTAGCGGTCACAGATACGCAGTATTTT. This chain uses TRBV7-9 with TRBJ2-3, with TRBD2 matching 8 bases. There are 15 residues in the CDR3. The germline V gene encodes CDR1 SEHNR and CDR2 FQNEAQ (reference sequence). V was clipped by 0 bases and J by 2 bases; unmatched bases: 1.

The CDR3 loop reads CASSSTAGYPQHF. CDR3 coding DNA: TGTGCCAGCAGCTCCACGGCGGGTTACCCCCAGCATTTT. The chain carries TRBV27 and TRBJ1-5; no definite D call. In germline, CDR1 is MNHEY, CDR2 SMNVEV (reference sequence). The V end lost 6 bases, the J end lost 10 bases, and 16 bases lay between the germline ends. The CDR3 spans 13 residues.

In regard to this clone: Other nucleotide sequences in the sample specify the same CDR3. The rearrangement uses TRBV5-1 and TRBJ2-5, with 8 bases fitting TRBD2. Per germline, CDR1 SGHRS and CDR2 YFSETQ. The CDR3 sequence is 14 residues long. Unmatched junction bases numbered 0, after V lost 1 base and J lost 1 base. The CDR3 region is CASSLTSGQETQYF. Written as DNA, the CDR3 is TGCGCCAGCAGCTTGACTAGCGGCCAAGAGACCCAGTACTTC.

This clone was counted a single time. Here the CDR3 reads CASSYGGLNTEAFF. The CDR3 nucleotides are TGTGCCAGCAGTTACGGGGGGTTGAACACTGAAGCTTTCTTT. The chain joins TRBV27 to TRBJ1-1; D might be TRBD1 (5 bases). Between the trimmed V and J ends, which lost 4 bases and 0 bases, there was a span of 9 bases. The CDR3 spans 14 residues. CDR1 MNHEY and CDR2 SMNVEV come from the germline V gene (reference sequence).

This sequence joins TRBV6-6 and TRBJ1-2, with 8 nucleotides matching TRBD1. This CDR3 region has 13 residues. Germline-derived CDR1 and CDR2 are MNHNY and SVGAGI (reference sequence). Trimming at V came to 8 bases and at J to 5 bases, leaving 7 bases not matched to a gene. CDR3 sequence: CASWRQGQYGYTF. For the CDR3, the DNA is TGTGCCAGCTGGAGACAGGGGCAATATGGCTACACCTTC.

The chain joins TRBV7-9 to TRBJ2-3, with D maybe TRBD1 (6 bases). V was cut by 4 bases and J by 5 bases, with 7 bases left in between. This CDR3 contains 12 residues. CDR1 is SEHNR, CDR2 FQNEAQ, per germline (reference sequence). Here the CDR3 DNA reads TGTGCCAGCAGCTCAGGGGTAGATACGCAGTATTTT. Protein sequence: CASSSGVDTQYF.

V usage is TRBV5-1 and J usage is TRBJ1-2, with a tentative D call TRBD1 (6 bases). The CDR3 covers 14 residues. Germline assignment: CDR1 SGHRS and CDR2 YFSETQ. Trimming stripped 2 bases from V and 3 bases from J, with 11 bases between. CDR3 amino acids: CASSLRTDDYGYTF. The DNA for the CDR3 is TGCGCCAGCAGCTTAAGGACAGACGACTATGGCTACACCTTC.

This clone was picked up a small number of times. The chain combines TRBV7-2 with TRBJ1-1; possible D gene TRBD1, 6 bases. CDR1 and CDR2 (germline): SGHTA, FQGNSA. The CDR3 totals 14 residues. The V and J ends lost 5 bases and 1 base respectively, with 11 bases between them. The CDR3 sequence is CASSADRSNTEAFF. Here the CDR3 DNA reads TGTGCCAGCAGCGCGGACAGATCGAACACTGAAGCTTTCTTT.

The rearrangement uses TRBV27 and TRBJ2-7; D remains unclear. V was trimmed by 5 bases and J by 3 bases, leaving 14 bases between them. Per the germline V gene, CDR1 is MNHEY and CDR2 is SMNVEV (reference sequence). This CDR3 region has 14 residues. The CDR3 here is CASSLRGLGYEQYF. The CDR3 DNA sequence: TGTGCCAGCAGTCTCCGCGGTCTGGGCTACGAGCAGTACTTC.

J is TRBJ1-5 and V is TRBV6-5; 8 bases fit TRBD1. This CDR3 is 12 amino acids long. With V trimmed by 8 bases and J by 7 bases, 4 bases remained unmatched. From germline, CDR1 is MNHEY and CDR2 SVGAGI. The CDR3 sequence: CASGTGIQPQHF. The CDR3, as DNA: TGTGCCAGCGGGACAGGAATCCAGCCCCAGCATTTT.

The V and J genes are TRBV19 and TRBJ2-3, with D uncertain. The CDR3 contains 14 residues. The germline CDR1 and CDR2 sequences are LNHDA and SQIVND (reference sequence). The V end was cut by 3 bases, the J end by 0 bases, with 7 bases between. For the CDR3, the DNA is TGTGCCAGTAGTATTCCTTATAGCACAGATACGCAGTATTTT. Encoded protein: CASSIPYSTDTQYF.

The V call is TRBV5-1, the J call TRBJ1-5; the match to TRBD1 covers 7 bases. J gave up 5 bases and V 2 bases, and 4 bases lay outside the gene matches. Germline values: CDR1 SGHRS, CDR2 YFSETQ. The CDR3 sequence is 14 residues long. The CDR3 sequence is CASSFDRVHQPQHF. The DNA of the CDR3 is TGCGCCAGCAGCTTCGACAGGGTACATCAGCCCCAGCATTTT.

The J gene is TRBJ2-7, the V gene TRBV7-2; D not resolved. The germline V and J ends were trimmed by 5 bases and 3 bases, with 5 bases remaining between them. CDR1 and CDR2 (germline): SGHTA, FQGNSA. This CDR3 has 11 amino acids. The CDR3 protein is CASSNGYEQYF. The CDR3 nucleotides are TGTGCCAGCAGCAACGGCTACGAGCAGTACTTC.

The chain recombines TRBV5-6 with TRBJ1-5; maybe TRBD1 (5 bases). Trimming removed 4 bases at V and 3 bases at J, with 14 bases between. The CDR3 covers 15 residues. Per germline, CDR1 SGHDT and CDR2 YYEEEE. Written as DNA, the CDR3 is TGTGCCAGCAGCCTCCTCCGGGACTTCAATCAGCCCCAGCATTTT. Its protein product is CASSLLRDFNQPQHF.

V usage is TRBV11-3 and J usage is TRBJ2-5; 7 bases agree with TRBD1. CDR1 is SGHNT, CDR2 YENEEA, per germline. This CDR3 contains 16 residues. Trimming at V came to 7 bases and at J to 7 bases, leaving 18 bases not matched to a gene. CDR3 sequence reads: CASTPAVGQSRGTQYF. CDR3 in DNA: TGTGCCAGCACCCCCGCGGTGGGACAGTCAAGAGGGACCCAGTACTTC.

The rearrangement joins TRBV27 to TRBJ1-4, with 7 bases identical to TRBD1. The germline gives CDR1 MNHEY, CDR2 SMNVEV (reference sequence). V shed 6 bases and J 3 bases; nucleotides not matched to a gene: 4. The CDR3 length is 14 residues. Here the CDR3 reads CASRPGQANEKLFF. The CDR3 DNA sequence: TGTGCCAGCAGGCCCGGACAGGCTAATGAAAAACTGTTTTTT.